This T cell receptor (beta chain) was documented in a study of control samples from healthy donors and cancer patients. Using immunoSEQ multiplex PCR, the repertoire was profiled, and TCRdb retains in-frame clones only, with some absent. The table shows over 100,000 clones, with around 90% occurring only once. The V end lost 2 bases, the J end lost 9 bases, and 11 bases lay between the germline ends. Per germline, CDR1 MNHNY and CDR2 SVGAGI (reference sequence). CDR3 length: 14 residues. The chain is built from TRBV6-6 and TRBJ1-6; possible D gene TRBD1, 5 bases. This receptor was obtained from a man aged 35-49 years in good health. The sample taken for sequencing was blood. CDR3 sequence reads: CASSYQGVSSPLHF. CDR3 in DNA: TGTGCCAGCAGTTACCAGGGAGTTAGTTCACCCCTCCACTTT.